This TCR beta chain comes out of a study of blood T cell repertoires in COVID-19. Method: immunoSEQ multiplex PCR; TCRdb's copy keeps in-frame clones and lacks some. The sample yields over 150,000 clones, approximately 90% seen once. J gave up 3 bases and V 5 bases, and 5 bases lay outside the gene matches. This CDR3 spans 14 amino acids. Germline-derived CDR1 and CDR2 are MNHEY and SVGEGT. V and J are TRBV6-2 or TRBV6-3 and TRBJ2-7; 9 bases agree with TRBD1. The sequence was obtained from a woman aged 55 to 70 who had recovered from COVID-19. Specimen: peripheral blood. CDR3: CASSAPGQGYEQYF. The CDR3 coding sequence is TGTGCCAGCAGTGCCCCGGGACAGGGCTACGAGCAGTACTTC.